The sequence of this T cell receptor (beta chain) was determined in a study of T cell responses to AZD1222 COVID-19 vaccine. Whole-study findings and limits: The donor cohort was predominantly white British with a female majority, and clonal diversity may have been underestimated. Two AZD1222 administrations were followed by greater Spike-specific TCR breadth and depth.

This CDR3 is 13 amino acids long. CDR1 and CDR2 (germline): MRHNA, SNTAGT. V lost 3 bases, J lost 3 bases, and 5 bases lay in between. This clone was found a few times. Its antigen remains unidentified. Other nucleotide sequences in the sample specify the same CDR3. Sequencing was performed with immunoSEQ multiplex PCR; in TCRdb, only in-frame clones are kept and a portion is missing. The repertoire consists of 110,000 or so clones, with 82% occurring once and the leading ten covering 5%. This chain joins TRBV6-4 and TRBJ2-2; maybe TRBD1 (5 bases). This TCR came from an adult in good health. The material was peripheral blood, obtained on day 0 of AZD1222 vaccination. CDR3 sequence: CASSEGDTGELFF. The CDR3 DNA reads TGTGCCAGCAGTGAAGGGGACACCGGGGAGCTGTTTTTT.